This T cell receptor (beta chain) was sequenced during a study of STAT5B mutations in CD4+ large granular lymphocyte leukemia. Of note for this clone: Its antigen is not known.

The V end lost 2 bases, the J end lost 0 bases, and 8 bases lay between the germline ends. In germline, CDR1 is KGHSY, CDR2 FQNENV. There are 15 residues in the CDR3. Broader study findings: Top patient clones used TRBV06 genes more often: 8/27 versus 2/35 in controls. Data were not HLA-matched across samples. 25% of private leukemic clonotypes occurred rarely in other patients' non-leukemic repertoires.

Clones were read by immunoSEQ multiplex PCR, and TCRdb kept only the in-frame ones, dropping some. The data contain roughly 29,000 clones, more than 60% of them singletons. The clonotype was recovered from a human donor in good health. The source material was CD4+ T cells from blood buffy coats. This rearrangement joins TRBV16 to TRBJ2-4; a possible D gene is TRBD2 (5 bases). DNA of the CDR3: TGTGCCAGCAGCCAACCCGGGATAGCCAAAAACATTCAGTACTTC. It specifies CASSQPGIAKNIQYF.